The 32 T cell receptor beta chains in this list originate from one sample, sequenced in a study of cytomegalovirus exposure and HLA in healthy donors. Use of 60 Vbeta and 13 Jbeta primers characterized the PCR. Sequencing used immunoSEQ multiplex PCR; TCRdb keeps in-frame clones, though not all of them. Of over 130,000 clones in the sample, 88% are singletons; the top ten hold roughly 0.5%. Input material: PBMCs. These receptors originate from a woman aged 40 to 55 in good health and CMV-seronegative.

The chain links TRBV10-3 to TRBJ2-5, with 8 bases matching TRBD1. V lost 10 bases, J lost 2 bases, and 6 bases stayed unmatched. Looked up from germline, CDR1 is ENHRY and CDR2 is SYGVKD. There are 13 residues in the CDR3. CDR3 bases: TGTGCCACCCAGGACAGGGTACAAGAGACCCAGTACTTC. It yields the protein CATQDRVQETQYF.

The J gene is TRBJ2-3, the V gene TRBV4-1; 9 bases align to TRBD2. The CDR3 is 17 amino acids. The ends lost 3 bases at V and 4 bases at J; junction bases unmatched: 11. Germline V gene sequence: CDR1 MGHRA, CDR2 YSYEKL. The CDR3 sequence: CASSQRTLAGLADTQYF. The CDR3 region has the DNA TGCGCCAGCAGCCAGAGAACTCTAGCGGGACTGGCAGATACGCAGTATTTT.

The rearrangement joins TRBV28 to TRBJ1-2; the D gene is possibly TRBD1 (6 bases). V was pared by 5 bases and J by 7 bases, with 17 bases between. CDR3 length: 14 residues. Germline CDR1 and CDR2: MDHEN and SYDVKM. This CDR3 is CASSPPGGAVGYTF. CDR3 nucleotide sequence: TGTGCCAGCAGTCCCCCTGGGGGGGCGGTTGGCTACACCTTC.

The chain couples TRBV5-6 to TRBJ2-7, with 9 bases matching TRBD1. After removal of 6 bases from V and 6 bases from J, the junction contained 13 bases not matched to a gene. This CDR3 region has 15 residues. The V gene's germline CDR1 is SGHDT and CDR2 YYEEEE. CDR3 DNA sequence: TGTGCCAGCATCCTATCCGGGACAGGGTTCTCCGAGCAGTACTTC. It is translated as CASILSGTGFSEQYF. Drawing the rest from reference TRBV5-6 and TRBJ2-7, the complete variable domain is DAGVTQSPTHLIKTRGQQVTLRCSPKSGHDTVSWYQQALGQGPQFIFQYYEEEERQRGNFPDRFSGHQFPNYSSELNVNALLLGDSALYLCASILSGTGFSEQYFGPGTRLTVT.

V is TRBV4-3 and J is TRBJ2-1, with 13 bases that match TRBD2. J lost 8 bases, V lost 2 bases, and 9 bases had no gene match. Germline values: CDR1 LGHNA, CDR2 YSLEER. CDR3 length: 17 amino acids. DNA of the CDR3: TGCGCCAGCAGCCAACACCTCGGGACTAGCGGGATGGATGAGCAGTTCTTC. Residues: CASSQHLGTSGMDEQFF.

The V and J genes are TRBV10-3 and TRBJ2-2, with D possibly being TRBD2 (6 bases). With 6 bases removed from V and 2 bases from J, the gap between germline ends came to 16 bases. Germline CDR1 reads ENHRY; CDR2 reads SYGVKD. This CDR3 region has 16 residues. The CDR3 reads CAISGTEATNTGELFF. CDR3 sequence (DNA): TGTGCCATCAGCGGGACTGAAGCGACAAACACCGGGGAGCTGTTTTTT.

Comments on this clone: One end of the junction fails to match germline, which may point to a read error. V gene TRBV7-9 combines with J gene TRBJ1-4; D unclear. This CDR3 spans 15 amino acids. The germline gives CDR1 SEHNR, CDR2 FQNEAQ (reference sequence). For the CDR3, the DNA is TGTTCCAGCAGCTTAGCAGAGGGCTCGGGTGAAAAACTGTTTTTT. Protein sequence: CSSSLAEGSGEKLFF.

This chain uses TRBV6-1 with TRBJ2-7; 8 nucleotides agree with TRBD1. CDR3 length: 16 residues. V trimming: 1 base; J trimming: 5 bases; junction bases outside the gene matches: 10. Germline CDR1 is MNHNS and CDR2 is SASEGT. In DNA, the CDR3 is TGTGCCAGCAGTGAAGGAGCCTCTGGGGGACAGGACGAGCAGTACTTC. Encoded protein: CASSEGASGGQDEQYF.

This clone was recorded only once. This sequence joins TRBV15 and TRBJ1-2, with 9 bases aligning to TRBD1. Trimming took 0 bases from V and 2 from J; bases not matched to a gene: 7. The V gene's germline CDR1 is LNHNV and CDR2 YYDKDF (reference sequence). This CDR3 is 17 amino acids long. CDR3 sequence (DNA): TGTGCCACCAGCAGAGAAGGGGGACAGGGATCAAACTATGGCTACACCTTC. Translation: CATSREGGQGSNYGYTF.

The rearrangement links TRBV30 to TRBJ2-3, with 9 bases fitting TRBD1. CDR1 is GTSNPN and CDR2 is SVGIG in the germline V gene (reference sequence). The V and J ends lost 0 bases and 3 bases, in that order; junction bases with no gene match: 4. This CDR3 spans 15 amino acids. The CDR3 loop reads CAWSVGQGRTDTQYF. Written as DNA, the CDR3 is TGTGCCTGGAGTGTGGGACAGGGAAGGACAGATACGCAGTATTTT. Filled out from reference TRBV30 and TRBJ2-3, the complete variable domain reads SQTIHQWPATLVQPVGSPLSLECTVEGTSNPNLYWYRQAAGRGLQLLFYSVGIGQISSEVPQNLSASRPQDRQFILSSKKLLLSDSGFYLCAWSVGQGRTDTQYFGPGTRLTVL.

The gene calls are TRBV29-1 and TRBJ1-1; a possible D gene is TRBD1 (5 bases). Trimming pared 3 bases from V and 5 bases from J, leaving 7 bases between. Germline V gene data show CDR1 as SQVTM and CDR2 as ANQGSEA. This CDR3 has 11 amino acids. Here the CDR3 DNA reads TGCAGCGTTGACAGGGCTACTGAAGCTTTCTTT. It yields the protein CSVDRATEAFF.

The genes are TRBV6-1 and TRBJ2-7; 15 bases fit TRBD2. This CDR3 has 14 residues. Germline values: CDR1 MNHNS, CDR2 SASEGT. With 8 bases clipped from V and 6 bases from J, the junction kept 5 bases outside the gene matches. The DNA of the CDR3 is TGTGCCAGCGCCGGACTAGCGGGAGGGTCCGAGCAGTACTTC. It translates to CASAGLAGGSEQYF.

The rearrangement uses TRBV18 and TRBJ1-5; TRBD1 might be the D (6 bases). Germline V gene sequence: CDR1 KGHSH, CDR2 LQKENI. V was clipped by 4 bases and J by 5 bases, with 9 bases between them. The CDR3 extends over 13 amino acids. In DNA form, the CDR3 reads TGTGCCAGCTCACAAAGGACAGATCAGCCCCAGCATTTT. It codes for CASSQRTDQPQHF. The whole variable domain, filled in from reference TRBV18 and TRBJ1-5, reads NAGVMQNPRHLVRRRGQEARLRCSPMKGHSHVYWYRQLPEEGLKFMVYLQKENIIDESGMPKERFSAEFPKEGPSILRIQQVVRGDSAAYFCASSQRTDQPQHFGDGTRLSIL.

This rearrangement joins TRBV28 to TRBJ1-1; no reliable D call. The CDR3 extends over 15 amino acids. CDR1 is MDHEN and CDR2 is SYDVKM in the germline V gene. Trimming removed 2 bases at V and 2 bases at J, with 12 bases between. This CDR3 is CASSLGGQSNTEAFF. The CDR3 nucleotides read TGTGCCAGCAGTTTAGGAGGGCAGAGTAACACTGAAGCTTTCTTT.

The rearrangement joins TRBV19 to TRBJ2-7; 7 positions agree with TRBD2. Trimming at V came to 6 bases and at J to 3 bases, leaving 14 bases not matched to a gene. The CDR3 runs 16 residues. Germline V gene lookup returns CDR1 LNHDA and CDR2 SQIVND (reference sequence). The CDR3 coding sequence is TGTGCCAGTAGAACCCCGGGGACGGGAGGCAGCTACGAGCAGTACTTC. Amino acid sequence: CASRTPGTGGSYEQYF.

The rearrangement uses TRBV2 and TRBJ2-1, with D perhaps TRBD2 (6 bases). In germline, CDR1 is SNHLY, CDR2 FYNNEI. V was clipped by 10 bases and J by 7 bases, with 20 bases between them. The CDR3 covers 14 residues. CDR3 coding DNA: TGTGCCAATAGTCCGTTGGGAGGTCGGAATGAGCAGTTCTTC. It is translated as CANSPLGGRNEQFF. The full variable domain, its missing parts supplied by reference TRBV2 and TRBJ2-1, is EPEVTQTPSHQVTQMGQEVILRCVPISNHLYFYWYRQILGQKVEFLVSFYNNEISEKSEIFDDQFSVERPDGSNFTLKIRSTKLEDSAMYFCANSPLGGRNEQFFGPGTRLTVL.

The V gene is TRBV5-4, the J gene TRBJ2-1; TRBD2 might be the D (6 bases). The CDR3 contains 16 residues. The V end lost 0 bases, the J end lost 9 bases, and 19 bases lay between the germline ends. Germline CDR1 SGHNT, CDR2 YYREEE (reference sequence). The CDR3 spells CASSLVGIRDWGEQFF. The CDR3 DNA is TGTGCCAGCAGCTTGGTGGGTATTAGGGACTGGGGTGAGCAGTTCTTC. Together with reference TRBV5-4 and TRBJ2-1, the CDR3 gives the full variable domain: ETGVTQSPTHLIKTRGQQVTLRCSSQSGHNTVSWYQQALGQGPQFIFQYYREEENGRGNFPPRFSGLQFPNYSSELNVNALELDDSALYLCASSLVGIRDWGEQFFGPGTRLTVL.

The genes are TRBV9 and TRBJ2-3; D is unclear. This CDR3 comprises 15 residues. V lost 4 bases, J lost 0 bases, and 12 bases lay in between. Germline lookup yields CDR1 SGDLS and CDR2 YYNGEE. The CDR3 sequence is CASSPSPTSTDTQYF. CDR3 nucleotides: TGTGCCAGCAGCCCTTCGCCTACCAGCACAGATACGCAGTATTTT.

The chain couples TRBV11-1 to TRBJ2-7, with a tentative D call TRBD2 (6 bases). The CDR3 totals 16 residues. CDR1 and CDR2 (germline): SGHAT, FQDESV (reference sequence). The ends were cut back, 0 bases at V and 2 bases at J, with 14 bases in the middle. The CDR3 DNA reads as TGTGCCAGCAGCTTAGCTAGCGGAGGTAGCACCTACGAGCAGTACTTC. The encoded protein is CASSLASGGSTYEQYF.

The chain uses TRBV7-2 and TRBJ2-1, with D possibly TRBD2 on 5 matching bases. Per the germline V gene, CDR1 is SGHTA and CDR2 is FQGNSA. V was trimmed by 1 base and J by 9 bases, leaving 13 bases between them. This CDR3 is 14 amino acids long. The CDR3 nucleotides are TGTGCCAGCAGCTTAGGGTTACGTGGGAGTGAGCAGTTCTTC. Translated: CASSLGLRGSEQFF. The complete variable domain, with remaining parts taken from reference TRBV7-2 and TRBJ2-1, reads GAGVSQSPSNKVTEKGKDVELRCDPISGHTALYWYRQSLGQGLEFLIYFQGNSAPDKSGLPSDRFSAERTGGSVSTLTIQRTQQEDSAVYLCASSLGLRGSEQFFGPGTRLTVL.

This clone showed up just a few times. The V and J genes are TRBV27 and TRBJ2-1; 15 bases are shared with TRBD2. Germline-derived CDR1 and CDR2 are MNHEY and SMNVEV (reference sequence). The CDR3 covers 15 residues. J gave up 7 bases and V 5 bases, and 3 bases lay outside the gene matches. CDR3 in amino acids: CASSPGTSGRNEQFF. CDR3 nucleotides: TGTGCCAGCAGTCCGGGGACTAGCGGGAGGAATGAGCAGTTCTTC.

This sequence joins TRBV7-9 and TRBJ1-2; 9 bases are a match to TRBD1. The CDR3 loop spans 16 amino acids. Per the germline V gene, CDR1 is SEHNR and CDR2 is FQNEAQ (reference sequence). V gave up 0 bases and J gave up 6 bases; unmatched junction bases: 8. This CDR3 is CASSLAGQGMIHGYTF. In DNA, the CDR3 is TGTGCCAGCAGCTTAGCGGGACAGGGTATGATCCATGGCTACACCTTC.

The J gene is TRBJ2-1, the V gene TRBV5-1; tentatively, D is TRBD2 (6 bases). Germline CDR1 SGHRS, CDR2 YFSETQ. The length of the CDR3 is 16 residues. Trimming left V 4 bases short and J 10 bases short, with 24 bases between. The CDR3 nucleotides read TGCGCCAGCAGCAACCGCCCCGGCGGGGCGAATTCAGAGCAGTTCTTC. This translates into CASSNRPGGANSEQFF.

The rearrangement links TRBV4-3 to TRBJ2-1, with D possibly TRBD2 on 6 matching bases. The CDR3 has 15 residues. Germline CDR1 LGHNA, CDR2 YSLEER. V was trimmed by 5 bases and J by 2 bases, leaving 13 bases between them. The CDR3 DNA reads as TGCGCCAGCAGCTTTGAGACTAGAGCCTACAATGAGCAGTTCTTC. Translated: CASSFETRAYNEQFF.

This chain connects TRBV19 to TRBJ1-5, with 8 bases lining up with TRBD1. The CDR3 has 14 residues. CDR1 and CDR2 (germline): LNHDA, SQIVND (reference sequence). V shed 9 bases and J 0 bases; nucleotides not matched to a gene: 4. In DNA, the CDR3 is TGTGCCAGCAGGGGACAGGATAGCAATCAGCCCCAGCATTTT. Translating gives CASRGQDSNQPQHF. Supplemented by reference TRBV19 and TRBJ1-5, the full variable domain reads DGGITQSPKYLFRKEGQNVTLSCEQNLNHDAMYWYRQDPGQGLRLIYYSQIVNDFQKGDIAEGYSVSREKKESFPLTVTSAQKNPTAFYLCASRGQDSNQPQHFGDGTRLSIL.

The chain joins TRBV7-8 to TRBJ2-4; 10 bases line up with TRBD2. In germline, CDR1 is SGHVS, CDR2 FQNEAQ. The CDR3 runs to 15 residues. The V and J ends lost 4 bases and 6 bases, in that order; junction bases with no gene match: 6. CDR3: CASSSSLAGANIQYF. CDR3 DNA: TGTGCCAGCAGCTCCTCTCTAGCGGGGGCAAACATTCAGTACTTC.

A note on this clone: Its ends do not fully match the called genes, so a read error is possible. CDR3 residues: CSSSVRGDGYTF. CDR3 bases: TGTTCCAGCAGCGTCAGAGGAGATGGCTACACCTTC. The chain combines TRBV7-9 with TRBJ1-2; no definite D call. The CDR3 covers 12 residues. CDR1 and CDR2 (germline): SEHNR, FQNEAQ (reference sequence).

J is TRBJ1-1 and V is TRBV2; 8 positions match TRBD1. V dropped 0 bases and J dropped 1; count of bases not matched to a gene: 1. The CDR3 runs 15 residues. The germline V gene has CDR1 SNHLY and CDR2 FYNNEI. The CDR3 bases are TGTGCCAGCAGTGAAGCGACAGGGGCGAACACTGAAGCTTTCTTT. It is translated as CASSEATGANTEAFF.

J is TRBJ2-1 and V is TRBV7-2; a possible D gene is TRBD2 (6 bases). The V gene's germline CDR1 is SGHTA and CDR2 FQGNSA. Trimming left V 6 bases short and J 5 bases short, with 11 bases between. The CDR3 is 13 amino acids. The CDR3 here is CASRVAAHNEQFF. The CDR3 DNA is TGTGCCAGCAGGGTAGCGGCTCACAATGAGCAGTTCTTC.

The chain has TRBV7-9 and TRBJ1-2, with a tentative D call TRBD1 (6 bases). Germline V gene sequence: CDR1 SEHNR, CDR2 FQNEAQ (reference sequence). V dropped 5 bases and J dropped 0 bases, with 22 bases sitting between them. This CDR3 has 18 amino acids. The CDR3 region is CASSTTLNRDPANYGYTF. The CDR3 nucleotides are TGTGCCAGCAGCACGACCCTCAACAGGGATCCGGCTAACTATGGCTACACCTTC. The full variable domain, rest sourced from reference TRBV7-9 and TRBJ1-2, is DTGVSQNPRHKITKRGQNVTFRCDPISEHNRLYWYRQTLGQGPEFLTYFQNEAQLEKSRLLSDRFSAERPKGSFSTLEIQRTEQGDSAMYLCASSTTLNRDPANYGYTFGSGTRLTVV.

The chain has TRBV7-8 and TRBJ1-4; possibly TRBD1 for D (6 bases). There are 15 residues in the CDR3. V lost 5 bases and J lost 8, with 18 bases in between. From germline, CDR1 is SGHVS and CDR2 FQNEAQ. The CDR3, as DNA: TGTGCCAGCAGCCCCACGGGCGGGGGCGGCGAAAAACTGTTTTTT. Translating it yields CASSPTGGGGEKLFF.

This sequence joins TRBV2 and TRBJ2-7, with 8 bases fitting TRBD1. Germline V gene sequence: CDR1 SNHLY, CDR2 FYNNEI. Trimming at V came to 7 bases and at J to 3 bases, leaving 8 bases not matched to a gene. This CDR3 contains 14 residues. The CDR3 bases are TGTGCCAGCATCCCCGCGACAGGGGTCTACGAGCAGTACTTC. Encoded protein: CASIPATGVYEQYF.